A single sample gave rise to the 5 T cell receptor beta chains below, sequenced in a study of T cells expressing NK-cell markers. Reprocessing the 5' RACE reads, TCRdb reports a single entry for every CDR3 protein and omits DNA. Seen in this sample are some 460,000 distinct CDR3 sequences; the ten most common clones hold around 1.4%. Sequencing was performed on blood T cells: a sorted CD56 or NKG2C T cell subset, CD4+ or CD8+ T cells, or bulk PBMC T cells (not recorded which). The source is a woman between 50 and 59 years old in good health.

V gene TRBV12-3 or TRBV12-4 combines with J gene TRBJ2-5; with no DNA, the TCRdb D assignment of TRBD1 cannot be verified. The CDR3 consists of 14 residues. CDR3 residues: CASTLAGKGETQYF.

This sequence joins TRBV6-5 and TRBJ1-6; TCRdb gives TRBD1 as the D gene, but with no DNA this cannot be confirmed. Germline loops: CDR1 MNHEY, CDR2 SVGAGI. The CDR3 extends over 15 amino acids. Here the CDR3 reads CASSSPAGANSPLHF.

The chain carries TRBV6-5 and TRBJ1-1. This CDR3 is built from 13 residues. Germline V gene data show CDR1 as MNHEY and CDR2 as SVGAGI. The CDR3 reads CASSVGGDTEAFF.

This sequence joins TRBV5-5 and TRBJ1-1; TCRdb gives TRBD1 as the D gene, but with no DNA this cannot be confirmed. Germline values: CDR1 SGHKS, CDR2 YYEKEE (reference sequence). The CDR3 covers 15 residues. The CDR3: CASSSGQGQAGEAFF.

The V and J genes are TRBV3-1 and TRBJ2-2. The CDR3 totals 14 residues. Germline-derived CDR1 and CDR2 are LGHDT and YNNKEL (reference sequence). This chain's CDR3 is CASSPLYGTGELFF.